Presented here are 26 T cell receptor beta chains from one specimen sequenced in a study of response to subunit inactivated influenza vaccine. TCRdb recomputed calls from the RT-PCR reads with MiXCR, one row per CDR3 protein. Seen here are roughly 520,000 distinct CDR3 sequences, roughly 23% observed once, and the top ten hold over 1.5%. The sample consisted of CD4+ T cells sorted from PBMCs, taken roughly 5 days after vaccination. All receptors come from a man aged 45 to 65 who received an inactivated influenza vaccine.

The V gene is TRBV29-1, the J gene TRBJ2-2; a possible D gene is TRBD2 (6 bases). CDR1 and CDR2 from the germline V gene are SQVTM and ANQGSEA. The CDR3 consists of 14 residues. Trimming stripped 6 bases from V and 3 bases from J, with 14 bases between. The CDR3 region is CSVRAGGYTGELFF. The CDR3 DNA reads as TGCAGCGTCCGCGCTGGGGGGTACACCGGGGAGCTGTTTTTT.

The CDR3 loop is CASSLEDGTDTQYF. CDR3 sequence (DNA): TGTGCCAGCAGTTTAGAGGACGGCACAGATACGCAGTATTTT. V and J are TRBV27 and TRBJ2-3; D is uncertain. V was pared by 2 bases and J by 1 base, with 7 bases between. The CDR3 sequence is 14 residues long. Germline CDR1 and CDR2: MNHEY and SMNVEV (reference sequence).

The V gene is TRBV3-1, the J gene TRBJ2-3; 8 bases match TRBD2. The J segment lost 0 bases and the V segment lost 8 bases, leaving 7 bases of the junction unmatched. CDR1 LGHDT and CDR2 YNNKEL come from the germline V gene (reference sequence). The CDR3 runs 15 residues. The CDR3 is CASLLSGTSTDTQYF. The DNA of the CDR3 is TGTGCCAGCCTCCTTAGCGGGACCAGCACAGATACGCAGTATTTT.

This chain uses TRBV5-1 with TRBJ1-2; TRBD1 agrees at 7 bases. The CDR3 contains 13 residues. The junction had 4 bases not matched to a gene; V was cut back by 4 bases and J by 4 bases. The V gene's germline CDR1 is SGHRS and CDR2 YFSETQ. CDR3: CASSVTGSYGYTF. In DNA form, the CDR3 reads TGCGCCAGCAGCGTGACAGGGTCCTATGGCTACACCTTC.

The rearrangement joins TRBV20-1 to TRBJ2-7; D is ambiguous. The germline gives CDR1 DFQATT, CDR2 SNEGSKA (reference sequence). This CDR3 region has 12 residues. Trimming left V 3 bases short and J 9 bases short, with 15 bases between. CDR3 nucleotides: TGCAGTGCTAGGGATCTCCGGTCGGGGCAGTACTTC. Amino acid sequence: CSARDLRSGQYF.

This clonotype showed up just a few times. This chain's CDR3 is CASSTRWQASPLHF. CDR3 sequence (DNA): TGTGCCAGCAGTACCAGGTGGCAGGCTTCACCCCTCCACTTT. The chain couples TRBV7-2 to TRBJ1-6; D ambiguous. The germline gives CDR1 SGHTA, CDR2 FQGNSA. This CDR3 region has 14 residues. The germline V and J ends were trimmed by 6 bases and 9 bases, with 15 bases remaining between them.

This clonotype was observed a handful of times. The chain combines TRBV14 with TRBJ1-1, with D tentatively TRBD1 (6 bases). Trimming cost V 5 bases and J 11 bases, with 21 bases left between them. This CDR3 region has 14 residues. Germline CDR1 is SGHDN and CDR2 is FVKESK. The CDR3 nucleotides are TGTGCCAGCAGCGGGGGGGCTACCAGGAGCGGGGCTTTCTTT. Translated: CASSGGATRSGAFF.

This clonotype was counted a few times. V gene TRBV7-2 combines with J gene TRBJ1-5; weak D call: TRBD1 (6 bases). The CDR3 length is 15 residues. Germline V gene sequence: CDR1 SGHTA, CDR2 FQGNSA. The germline V and J ends were trimmed by 2 bases and 1 base, with 9 bases remaining between them. The CDR3 region is CASSLQGISNQPQHF. DNA of the CDR3: TGTGCCAGCAGCTTACAGGGGATCAGCAATCAGCCCCAGCATTTT.

This clonotype has more than one count but fewer than ten. The CDR3 DNA reads as TGCAGTGCTGGGGGGATCGATCAGCCCCAGCATTTT. It codes for CSAGGIDQPQHF. This chain connects TRBV20-1 to TRBJ1-5, with D maybe TRBD1 (5 bases). CDR1 and CDR2 (germline): DFQATT, SNEGSKA (reference sequence). Trimming shortened V by 5 bases and J by 5 bases, and 10 bases separated the two germline ends. The CDR3 totals 12 residues.

The chain links TRBV5-1 to TRBJ2-6; D uncertain. The germline V gene has CDR1 SGHRS and CDR2 YFSETQ. The CDR3 runs to 16 residues. V shed 0 bases and J shed 0 bases, with 7 bases lying between them. CDR3 region: CASSLDGSSGANVLTF. In DNA form, the CDR3 reads TGCGCCAGCAGCTTGGACGGAAGCTCTGGGGCCAACGTCCTGACTTTC.

This clonotype turned up a few times. This chain uses TRBV5-1 with TRBJ2-1; unclear D gene. Trimming pared 7 bases from V and 5 bases from J, leaving 13 bases between. CDR3 length: 13 residues. The germline V gene has CDR1 SGHRS and CDR2 YFSETQ. CDR3 loop: CASARTRDNEQFF. CDR3 coding DNA: TGCGCCAGCGCCCGCACAAGGGACAATGAGCAGTTCTTC.

Many counts were recorded for this clonotype. The chain has TRBV12-3 or TRBV12-4 and TRBJ1-6; D not certain. V was pared by 7 bases and J by 4 bases, with 11 bases between. CDR3 length: 14 amino acids. The CDR3 sequence: CASTQGRYNSPLHF. DNA of the CDR3: TGTGCCAGCACCCAAGGTCGTTATAATTCACCCCTCCACTTT.

This clonotype was recorded many times. The chain recombines TRBV12-3 or TRBV12-4 with TRBJ2-7; D tentatively reads TRBD1 or TRBD2 (6 bases each). This CDR3 region has 15 residues. Trimming left V 7 bases short and J 2 bases short, with 18 bases between. CDR3 nucleotide sequence: TGTGCCAGCACTCTTGGGTGGGGGGCGGCCTACGAGCAGTACTTC. Protein: CASTLGWGAAYEQYF.

The genes are TRBV5-5 and TRBJ1-2; TRBD1 aligns across 7 bases. The V segment lost 2 bases and the J segment 4 bases; nucleotides outside the gene matches: 11. The CDR3 sequence is 16 residues long. CDR1 is SGHKS and CDR2 is YYEKEE in the germline V gene (reference sequence). The CDR3 is CASSFYSGQSTYGYTF. The CDR3 DNA reads TGTGCCAGCAGCTTTTATTCGGGACAGTCAACCTATGGCTACACCTTC.

The chain has TRBV4-2 and TRBJ2-1; TRBD1 might be the D (6 bases). The germline CDR1 and CDR2 sequences are LGHNA and YNFKEQ. The CDR3 is made up of 17 amino acids. V was cut by 0 bases and J by 4 bases, with 16 bases left in between. CDR3 protein: CASSQDVRGIAYNEQFF. CDR3 nucleotide sequence: TGTGCCAGCAGCCAAGATGTAAGGGGGATCGCATACAATGAGCAGTTCTTC.

This clonotype occurred a few times. The chain recombines TRBV12-3 or TRBV12-4 with TRBJ1-1, with a possible D match to TRBD1 (5 bases). This CDR3 is 14 amino acids long. V gave up 1 base and J gave up 1 base, with 7 bases separating them. The CDR3 reads CASSLGQSNTEAFF. For the CDR3, the DNA is TGTGCCAGCAGTTTAGGACAGTCGAACACTGAAGCTTTCTTT.

CDR3 in amino acids: CASSLGTGSANEKLFF. The CDR3 DNA reads as TGTGCCAGCAGCTTAGGGACAGGATCGGCTAATGAAAAACTGTTTTTT. V gene TRBV7-9 combines with J gene TRBJ1-4, with TRBD1 identical over 7 bases. Germline trimming cut 1 base from V and 3 bases from J; bases unmatched to any gene: 5. Germline V lookup: CDR1 SEHNR, CDR2 FQNEAQ (reference sequence). The CDR3 covers 16 residues.

This clonotype showed up just a few times. CDR3: CASSPGTGGGEQYF. As DNA, the CDR3 is TGTGCCAGCAGCCCCGGGACAGGGGGGGGCGAGCAGTACTTC. The V gene is TRBV3-1, the J gene TRBJ2-7, with 11 nucleotides matching TRBD1. Losses at the gene ends were 4 bases for V and 6 bases for J; bases not matched to a gene: 5. Germline CDR1 and CDR2: LGHDT and YNNKEL (reference sequence). This CDR3 has 14 amino acids.

This sequence joins TRBV10-3 and TRBJ1-4; maybe TRBD1 (5 bases). Trimming took off 10 bases at V and 6 bases at J, with 12 bases between the two ends. CDR3 length: 12 residues. Germline assignment: CDR1 ENHRY and CDR2 SYGVKD. The chain's CDR3 is CATGGDDEKLFF. The CDR3 DNA is TGTGCCACCGGGGGTGATGATGAAAAACTGTTTTTT.

V usage is TRBV5-1 and J usage is TRBJ2-1, with 7 bases fitting TRBD1. V lost 7 bases to trimming and J lost 4 bases; unmatched junction nucleotides: 11. Germline CDR1 is SGHRS and CDR2 is YFSETQ. This CDR3 region has 15 residues. The chain's CDR3 is CASGVDRAQYNEQFF. CDR3 coding DNA: TGCGCCAGCGGGGTAGACAGGGCCCAATACAATGAGCAGTTCTTC.

This clonotype came up a few times. This sequence joins TRBV20-1 and TRBJ2-1; D tentatively reads TRBD1 or TRBD2 (6 bases each). CDR1 and CDR2 (germline): DFQATT, SNEGSKA (reference sequence). V shed 7 bases and J shed 7 bases, with 17 bases lying between them. The CDR3 contains 13 residues. For the CDR3, the DNA is TGCAGTGGGTCTAGGGGGAGGTGGAATGAGCAGTTCTTC. Encoded protein: CSGSRGRWNEQFF.

A word on this clonotype: The junction and the germline gene differ at one end; a read error may be behind it. The V and J genes are TRBV11-2 and TRBJ2-1, with a tentative D call TRBD2 (6 bases). The CDR3 is made up of 14 amino acids. CDR1 SGHAT and CDR2 FQNNGV come from the germline V gene. The CDR3 bases are TGTGCCAGCAGCTGGAGCGGGTCGTACAATGAGCGGTTCTTC. This encodes CASSWSGSYNERFF.

The rearrangement links TRBV5-1 to TRBJ2-5; D is possibly TRBD2 (6 bases). The CDR3 sequence is 15 residues long. CDR1 and CDR2 from the germline V gene are SGHRS and YFSETQ. With 0 bases removed from V and 5 bases from J, the gap between germline ends came to 14 bases. The CDR3 nucleotides read TGCGCCAGCAGCTTGGTCGGCAGGGAGGAGGAGACCCAGTACTTC. As protein: CASSLVGREEETQYF.

The chain has TRBV5-4 and TRBJ1-1; 10 bases map to TRBD1. V was pared by 4 bases and J by 6 bases, with 6 bases of the junction left unmatched. This CDR3 contains 14 residues. The germline gives CDR1 SGHNT, CDR2 YYREEE (reference sequence). CDR3 nucleotides: TGTGCCAGCAGCATGGGACAGGGGTGGGCTGAAGCTTTCTTT. It codes for CASSMGQGWAEAFF.

The sample holds many counts of this clonotype. The chain links TRBV6-5 to TRBJ2-1; D might be TRBD2 (6 bases). Between the trimmed V and J ends, which lost 4 bases and 6 bases, there was a span of 13 bases. There are 14 residues in the CDR3. CDR1 MNHEY and CDR2 SVGAGI come from the germline V gene. The DNA of the CDR3 is TGTGCCAGCAGTTTTTCCGGGACTGCCAATGAGCAGTTCTTC. This encodes CASSFSGTANEQFF.

This clonotype was observed a few times. The chain combines TRBV12-3 or TRBV12-4 with TRBJ1-1, with a weak D call TRBD1 (5 bases). The V gene lost 6 bases and the J gene lost 6 bases, with 11 bases spanning the gap. The CDR3 covers 12 residues. The CDR3 loop reads CASRAWGAEAFF. CDR3 bases: TGTGCCAGCAGGGCTTGGGGGGCTGAAGCTTTCTTT.